Listed below are T cell receptor beta chains from one sample, sequenced in a study of cytomegalovirus exposure and HLA in healthy donors. The table came from immunoSEQ multiplex PCR; TCRdb's copy has only in-frame clones and leaves some out. The sample carries 90,000 to 130,000 clones, roughly 80% recorded once. Sequencing input: PBMCs. These receptors all come from a man aged 25-45 years in good health and CMV-seropositive. Both conserved end residues are trimmed from each CDR3. Size values are once, few and many counts, or a class for expanded clones, and some rows have none.

v_gene: TRBV6-6
j_gene: TRBJ1-1
abundance: many
CDR3aa: ASSYIRETEAF

v_gene: TRBV5-1
j_gene: TRBJ2-7
abundance: .
CDR3aa: ASSFGQGDYEQY

v_gene: TRBV28
j_gene: TRBJ2-1
abundance: .
CDR3aa: ASSLWHYQGNEQF

v_gene: TRBV28
j_gene: TRBJ2-1
abundance: .
CDR3aa: ASRRDSYNEQF

v_gene: TRBV2
j_gene: TRBJ2-3
abundance: .
CDR3aa: ASSLLESTDTQY

v_gene: TRBV7-9
j_gene: TRBJ1-4
abundance: .
CDR3aa: ASSLQGAREKLF

v_gene: TRBV5-1
j_gene: TRBJ1-2
abundance: .
CDR3aa: ASSLAGQLRGYT

v_gene: TRBV6-1
j_gene: TRBJ1-2
abundance: few
CDR3aa: ASSRQDYYGYT

v_gene: TRBV4-1
j_gene: TRBJ1-3
abundance: once
CDR3aa: ASSQGAGRNTIY

v_gene: TRBV6-1
j_gene: TRBJ2-7
abundance: once
CDR3aa: ASSVPGQGAYEQY

v_gene: TRBV2
j_gene: TRBJ1-2
abundance: .
CDR3aa: ASSERFLGTGLYGYT

v_gene: TRBV14
j_gene: TRBJ2-2
abundance: few
CDR3aa: ASSLEWTGELF

v_gene: TRBV18
j_gene: TRBJ1-1
abundance: .
CDR3aa: ASSYDRMTEAF

v_gene: TRBV28
j_gene: TRBJ2-5
abundance: .
CDR3aa: ASSLFASQETQY

v_gene: TRBV11-3
j_gene: TRBJ2-1
abundance: .
CDR3aa: ASSLDLAGESNEQF

v_gene: TRBV7-9
j_gene: TRBJ2-2
abundance: .
CDR3aa: ASSLWQTNTGELF

v_gene: TRBV5-8
j_gene: TRBJ2-1
abundance: .
CDR3aa: ASSLSFLVLDEQF

v_gene: TRBV15
j_gene: TRBJ2-7
abundance: .
CDR3aa: ATSRDASSYEQY